The entry below describes one TCR beta chain. This sample stems from a study of blood T cell repertoires in COVID-19. Per the authors' pipeline: Reference gene primer amplification gave nucleated cell count estimates. Assay: immunoSEQ multiplex PCR; the TCRdb copy retains only in-frame clones and omits some. The D gene and trimming were derived from the DNA, and the V and J assignments and clone size from that table. This sample has roughly 330,000 clones, with 80% to 90% found just once. The sequencing input was PBMCs or T cells enriched from blood (not recorded which). This TCR came from a woman younger than 45 who had recovered from COVID-19.

The CDR3 spells CASSRGKGTFYTGELFF. Here the CDR3 DNA reads TGTGCCAGCAGCCGGGGGAAAGGGACTTTCTACACCGGGGAGCTGTTTTTT. The gene calls are TRBV3-1 (or the pseudogene TRBV3-2) and TRBJ2-2, with a tentative D call TRBD2 (6 bases). Germline loops: CDR1 LGHDT, CDR2 YNNKEL (reference sequence). The CDR3 length is 17 residues. With 4 bases removed from V and 3 bases from J, the gap between germline ends came to 18 bases.